The entry below gives a single TCR beta chain sequence along with its context. This clonotype was detected a few times. Its antigen is not yet known. The record has no base qualities; no much larger clone is one base away. The protocol used for the library was RT-PCR. The data were produced on an Illumina HiSeq 2500. TCRdb applied fastp at Q25 and MiXCR to the public reads, then kept only in-frame beta chains. Merged by CDR3 protein, the rows form single entries marked with the most common genes and DNA. The sample table holds under 200,000 distinct CDR3 sequences, of which around 10% were seen once. In total, the top ten clones hold around 35% of the sample. Relative to germline, V is missing 3 bases and J is missing 6 bases, with 7 bases of the junction outside any gene match. In the germline V gene, CDR1 corresponds to SGHDT and CDR2 to YYEEEE. The CDR3, cysteine through phenylalanine, is 15 amino acids long. The kept DNA is CDR3 alone, 45 bases in frame from the first base.

These data originate in a study of response to subunit inactivated influenza vaccine (dated by TCRdb to 2016 to 2018). Context from the whole study: Deep quantitative T cell receptor repertoire profiling was used in the study to track responses to a trivalent subunit inactivated influenza vaccine. Overall results and qualifications from the work: According to the authors, only a limited number of new T cells may be recruited by each seasonal influenza vaccination.

The TCR originated in a man between 45 and 75 years old who received an inactivated influenza vaccine. Donor details come from another sample of the same person, matched by shared clones. Sample: CD8+ T cells sorted from PBMCs, taken around 25 months after vaccination. The V and J segments used are TRBV5-6 and TRBJ2-4, and 9 junction bases match TRBD1. CDR3 reads: CASSWGQGSRNIQYF. The sequence in DNA is TGTGCCAGCAGCTGGGGACAGGGATCTAGAAACATTCAGTACTTC.